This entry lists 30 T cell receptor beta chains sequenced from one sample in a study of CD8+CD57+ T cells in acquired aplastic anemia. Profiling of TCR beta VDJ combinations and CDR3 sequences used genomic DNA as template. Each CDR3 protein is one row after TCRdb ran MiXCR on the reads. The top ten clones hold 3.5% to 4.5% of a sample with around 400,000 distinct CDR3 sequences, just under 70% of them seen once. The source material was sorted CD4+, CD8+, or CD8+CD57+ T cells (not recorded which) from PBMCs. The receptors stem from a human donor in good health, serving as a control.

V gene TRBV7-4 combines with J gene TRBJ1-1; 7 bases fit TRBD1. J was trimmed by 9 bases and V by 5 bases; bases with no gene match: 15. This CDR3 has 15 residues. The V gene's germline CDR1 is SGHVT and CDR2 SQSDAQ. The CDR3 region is CASSTRTGLNTQAFF. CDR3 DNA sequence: TGTGCCAGCAGCACCCGGACAGGCCTGAACACCCAAGCTTTCTTT.

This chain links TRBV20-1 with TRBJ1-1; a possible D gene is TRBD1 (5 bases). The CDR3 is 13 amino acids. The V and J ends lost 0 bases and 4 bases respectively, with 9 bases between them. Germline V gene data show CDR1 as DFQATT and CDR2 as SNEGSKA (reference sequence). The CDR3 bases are TGCAGTGCTAGAGACATCAGGGTCACTGAAGCTTTCTTT. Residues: CSARDIRVTEAFF.

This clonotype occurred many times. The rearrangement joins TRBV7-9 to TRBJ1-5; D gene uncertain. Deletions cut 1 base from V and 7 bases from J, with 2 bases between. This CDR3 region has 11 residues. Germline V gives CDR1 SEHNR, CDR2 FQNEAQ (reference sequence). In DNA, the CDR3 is TGTGCCAGCAGCTTAGAACAGCCCCAGCATTTT. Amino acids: CASSLEQPQHF.

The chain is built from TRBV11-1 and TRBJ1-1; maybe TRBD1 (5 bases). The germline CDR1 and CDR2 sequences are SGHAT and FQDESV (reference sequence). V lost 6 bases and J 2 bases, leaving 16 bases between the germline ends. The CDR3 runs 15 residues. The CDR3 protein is CASSAHGHANTEAFF. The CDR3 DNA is TGTGCCAGCAGTGCCCATGGACACGCTAACACTGAAGCTTTCTTT.

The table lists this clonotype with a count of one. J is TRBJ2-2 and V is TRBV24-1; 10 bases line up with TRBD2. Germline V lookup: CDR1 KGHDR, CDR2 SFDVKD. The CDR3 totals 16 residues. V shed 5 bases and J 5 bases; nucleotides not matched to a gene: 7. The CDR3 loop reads CATSVSGGARTGELFF. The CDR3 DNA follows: TGTGCCACCAGTGTAAGCGGGGGGGCGAGAACCGGGGAGCTGTTTTTT.

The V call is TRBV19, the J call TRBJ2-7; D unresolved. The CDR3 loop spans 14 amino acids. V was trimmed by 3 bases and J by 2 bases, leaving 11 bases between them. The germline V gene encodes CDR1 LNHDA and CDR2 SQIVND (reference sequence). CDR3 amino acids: CASSIRQAPYEQYF. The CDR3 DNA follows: TGTGCCAGTAGTATCAGGCAGGCCCCCTACGAGCAGTACTTC.

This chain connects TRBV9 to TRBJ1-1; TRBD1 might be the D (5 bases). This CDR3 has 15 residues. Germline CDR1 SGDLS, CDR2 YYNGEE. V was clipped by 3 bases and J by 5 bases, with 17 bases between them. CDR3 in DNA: TGTGCCAGCAGCGCTTTGGCGGCGGGGGGGACTGAAGCTTTCTTT. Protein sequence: CASSALAAGGTEAFF.

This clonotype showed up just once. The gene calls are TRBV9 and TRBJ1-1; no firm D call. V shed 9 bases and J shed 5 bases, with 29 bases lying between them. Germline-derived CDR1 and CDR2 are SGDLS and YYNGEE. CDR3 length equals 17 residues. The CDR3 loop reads CAICVDPREGGNTEAFF. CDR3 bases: TGTGCCATCTGCGTAGACCCTCGAGAGGGCGGGAATACTGAAGCTTTCTTT.

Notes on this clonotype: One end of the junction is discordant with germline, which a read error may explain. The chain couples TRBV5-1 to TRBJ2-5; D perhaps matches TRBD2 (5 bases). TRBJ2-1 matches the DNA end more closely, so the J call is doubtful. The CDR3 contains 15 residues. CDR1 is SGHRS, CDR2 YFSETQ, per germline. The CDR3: CASSLAGKAYNEQFF. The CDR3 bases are TGTGCTAGCAGCTTGGCCGGCAAAGCGTACAATGAGCAGTTCTTC.

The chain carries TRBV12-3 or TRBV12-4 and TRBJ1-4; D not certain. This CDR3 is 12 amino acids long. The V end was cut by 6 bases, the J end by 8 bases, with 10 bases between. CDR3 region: CASSESSEKLFF. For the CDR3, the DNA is TGTGCCAGCAGCGAGTCGAGCGAAAAACTGTTTTTT.

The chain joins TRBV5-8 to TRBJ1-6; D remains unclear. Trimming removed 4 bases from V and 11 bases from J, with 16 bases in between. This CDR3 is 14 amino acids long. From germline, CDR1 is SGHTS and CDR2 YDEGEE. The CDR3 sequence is CASSLATGDTPLHF. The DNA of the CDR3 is TGTGCCAGCAGCCTAGCCACCGGGGATACACCCCTCCACTTT.

The CDR3 DNA sequence: TGCAGTGCTAGAGGAATTTTGGGTCAGCCCCAGCATTTT. Translated: CSARGILGQPQHF. The rearrangement uses TRBV20-1 and TRBJ1-5; D gene unclear. V lost 1 base and J lost 6, with 10 bases in between. The CDR3 spans 13 residues. The germline V gene has CDR1 DFQATT and CDR2 SNEGSKA (reference sequence).

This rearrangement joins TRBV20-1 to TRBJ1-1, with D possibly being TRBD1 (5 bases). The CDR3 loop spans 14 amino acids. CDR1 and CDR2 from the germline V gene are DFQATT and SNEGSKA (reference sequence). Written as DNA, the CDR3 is TGCAGCGCCCGCGCACCAGGGAGGAACACTGAAGCTTTCTTT. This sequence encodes CSARAPGRNTEAFF.

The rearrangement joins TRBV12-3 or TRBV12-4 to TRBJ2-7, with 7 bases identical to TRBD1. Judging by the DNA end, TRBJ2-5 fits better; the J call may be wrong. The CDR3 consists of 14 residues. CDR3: CASSMDRLGETQYF. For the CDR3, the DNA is TGTGCCAGCAGTATGGACAGGCTCGGAGAGACCCAGTACTTC.

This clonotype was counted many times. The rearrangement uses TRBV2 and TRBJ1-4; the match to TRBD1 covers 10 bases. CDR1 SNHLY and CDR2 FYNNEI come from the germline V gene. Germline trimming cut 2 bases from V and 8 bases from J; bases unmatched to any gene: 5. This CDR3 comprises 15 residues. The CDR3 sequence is CASSERGTGDEKLFF. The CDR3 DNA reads TGTGCCAGCAGTGAAAGGGGGACAGGGGACGAAAAACTGTTTTTT.

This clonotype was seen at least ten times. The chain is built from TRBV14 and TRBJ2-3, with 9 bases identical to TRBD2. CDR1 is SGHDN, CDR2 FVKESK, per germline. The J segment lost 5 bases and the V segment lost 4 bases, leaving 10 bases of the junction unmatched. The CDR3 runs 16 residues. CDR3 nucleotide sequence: TGTGCCAGCAGCCGTCAGCGGGGGGTCGATATAGATACGCAGTATTTT. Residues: CASSRQRGVDIDTQYF. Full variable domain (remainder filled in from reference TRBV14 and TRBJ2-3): EAGVTQFPSHSVIEKGQTVTLRCDPISGHDNLYWYRRVMGKEIKFLLHFVKESKQDESGMPNNRFLAERTGGTYSTLKVQPAELEDSGVYFCASSRQRGVDIDTQYFGPGTRLTVL.

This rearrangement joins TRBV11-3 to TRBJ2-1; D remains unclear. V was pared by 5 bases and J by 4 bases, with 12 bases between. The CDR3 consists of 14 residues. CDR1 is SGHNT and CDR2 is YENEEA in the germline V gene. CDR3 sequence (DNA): TGTGCCAGCAGCAGTAGAACAGCGTACAATGAGCAGTTCTTC. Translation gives CASSSRTAYNEQFF.

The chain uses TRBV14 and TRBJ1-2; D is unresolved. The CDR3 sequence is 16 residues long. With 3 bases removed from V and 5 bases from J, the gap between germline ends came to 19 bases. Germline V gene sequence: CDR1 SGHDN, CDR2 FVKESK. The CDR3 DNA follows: TGTGCCAGCAGCCAGGGTTTCGCAGCAACGCAGTATGGCTACACCTTC. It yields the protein CASSQGFAATQYGYTF.

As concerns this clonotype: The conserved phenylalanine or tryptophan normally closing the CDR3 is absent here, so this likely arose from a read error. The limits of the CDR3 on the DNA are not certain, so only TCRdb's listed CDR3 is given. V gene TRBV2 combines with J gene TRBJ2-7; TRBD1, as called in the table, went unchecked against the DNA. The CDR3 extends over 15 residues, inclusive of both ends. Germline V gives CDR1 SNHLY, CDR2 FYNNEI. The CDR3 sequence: CASSEARGGYSDSHL.

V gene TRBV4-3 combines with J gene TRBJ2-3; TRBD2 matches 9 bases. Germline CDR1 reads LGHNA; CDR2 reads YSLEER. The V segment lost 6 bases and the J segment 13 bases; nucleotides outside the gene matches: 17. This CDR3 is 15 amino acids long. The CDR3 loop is CASSEPTGGGALEYF. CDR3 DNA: TGCGCCAGCAGTGAACCCACTGGCGGGGGGGCTTTGGAGTATTTT.

CDR3 protein: CASTGGAGNTEAFF. In DNA form, the CDR3 reads TGTGCCAGCACCGGGGGCGCGGGCAACACTGAAGCTTTCTTT. This chain joins TRBV12-3 or TRBV12-4 and TRBJ1-1; D is perhaps TRBD1 (6 bases). V gave up 7 bases and J gave up 2 bases, with 14 bases separating them. The CDR3 length is 14 residues.

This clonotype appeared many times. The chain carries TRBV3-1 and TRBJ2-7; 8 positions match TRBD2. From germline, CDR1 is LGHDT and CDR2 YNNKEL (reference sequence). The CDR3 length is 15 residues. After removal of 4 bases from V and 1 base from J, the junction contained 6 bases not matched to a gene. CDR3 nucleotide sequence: TGTGCCAGCAGCCTTGGAGCGGGGGTTTCCTACGAGCAGTACTTC. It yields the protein CASSLGAGVSYEQYF.

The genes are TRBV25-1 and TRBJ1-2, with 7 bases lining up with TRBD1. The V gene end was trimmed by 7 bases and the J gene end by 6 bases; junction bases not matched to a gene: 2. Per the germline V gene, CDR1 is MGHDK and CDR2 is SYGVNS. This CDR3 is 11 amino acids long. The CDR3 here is CASTGTDGYTF. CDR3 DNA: TGTGCCAGCACTGGGACAGATGGCTACACCTTC.

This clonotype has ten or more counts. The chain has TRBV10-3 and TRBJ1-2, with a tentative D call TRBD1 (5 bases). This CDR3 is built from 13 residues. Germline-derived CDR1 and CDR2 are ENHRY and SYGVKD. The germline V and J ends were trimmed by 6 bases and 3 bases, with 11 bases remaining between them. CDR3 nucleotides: TGTGCCATCAGCGGGGCAGCAGACTATGGCTACACCTTC. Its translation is CAISGAADYGYTF.

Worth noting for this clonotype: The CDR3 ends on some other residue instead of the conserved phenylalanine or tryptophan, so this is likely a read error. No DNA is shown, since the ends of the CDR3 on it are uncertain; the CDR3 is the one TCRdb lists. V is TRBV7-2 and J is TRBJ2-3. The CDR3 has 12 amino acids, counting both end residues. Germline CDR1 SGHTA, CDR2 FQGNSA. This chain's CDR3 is CASSRLFGSRDT.

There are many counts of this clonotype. The CDR3 DNA sequence: TGTGCCAGCAGCTCCCGGACAGGGGAAATCGCCTACAATGAGCAGTTCTTC. Residues: CASSSRTGEIAYNEQFF. V is TRBV7-6 and J is TRBJ2-1; 9 bases map to TRBD1. V was clipped by 4 bases and J by 2 bases; unmatched bases: 9. The germline gives CDR1 SGHVS, CDR2 FNYEAQ. The CDR3 covers 17 residues.

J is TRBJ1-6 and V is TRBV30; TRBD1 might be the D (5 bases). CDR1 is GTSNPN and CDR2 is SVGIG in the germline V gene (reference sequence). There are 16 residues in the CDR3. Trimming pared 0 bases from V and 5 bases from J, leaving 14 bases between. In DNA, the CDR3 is TGTGCCTGGAGTGTACCGACAGACTTCCATAATTCACCCCTCCACTTT. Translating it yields CAWSVPTDFHNSPLHF.

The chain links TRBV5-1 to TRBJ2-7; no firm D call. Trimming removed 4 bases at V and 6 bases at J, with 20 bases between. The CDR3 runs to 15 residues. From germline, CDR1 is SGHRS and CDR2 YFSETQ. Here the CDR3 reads CASSAQATNYGEQYF. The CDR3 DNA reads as TGCGCCAGCAGCGCGCAAGCGACGAACTACGGCGAGCAGTACTTC.

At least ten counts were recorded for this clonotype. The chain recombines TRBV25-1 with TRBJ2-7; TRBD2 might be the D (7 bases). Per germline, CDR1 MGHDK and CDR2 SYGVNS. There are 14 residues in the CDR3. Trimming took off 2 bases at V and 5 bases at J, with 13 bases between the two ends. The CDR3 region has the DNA TGTGCCAGCAGTGAACTAGGGGGGGGAGACGAGCAGTACTTC. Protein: CASSELGGGDEQYF.

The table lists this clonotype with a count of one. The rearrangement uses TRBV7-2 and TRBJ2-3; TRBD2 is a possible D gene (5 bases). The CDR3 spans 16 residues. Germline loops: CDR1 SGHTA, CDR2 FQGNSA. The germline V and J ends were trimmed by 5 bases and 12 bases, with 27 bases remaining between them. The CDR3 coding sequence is TGTGCCAGCAGCCATGGCGCAACCTGGAGGCTGTCTGAACAGTATTTT. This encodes CASSHGATWRLSEQYF.